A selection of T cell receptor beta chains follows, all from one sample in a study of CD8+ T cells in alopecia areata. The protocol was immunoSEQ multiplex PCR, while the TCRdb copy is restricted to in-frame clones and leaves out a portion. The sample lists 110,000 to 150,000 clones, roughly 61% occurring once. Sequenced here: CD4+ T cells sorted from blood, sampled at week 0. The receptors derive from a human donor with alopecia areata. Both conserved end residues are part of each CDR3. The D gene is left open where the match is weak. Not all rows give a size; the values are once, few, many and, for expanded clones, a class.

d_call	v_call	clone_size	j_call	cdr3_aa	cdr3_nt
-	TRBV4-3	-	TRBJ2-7	CASSQGDSLAEEQYF	TGCGCCAGCAGCCAAGGCGACTCACTTGCGGAAGAGCAGTACTTC
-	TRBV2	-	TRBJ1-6	CASSEGTSYNSPLHF	TGTGCCAGCAGTGAAGGGACATCGTATAATTCACCCCTCCACTTT
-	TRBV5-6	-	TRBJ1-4	CASSFDGTNEKLFF	TGTGCCAGCAGCTTCGACGGAACTAATGAAAAACTGTTTTTT
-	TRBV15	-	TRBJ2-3	CATRRVLTDTQYF	TGTGCCACCAGGAGGGTTCTCACAGATACGCAGTATTTT
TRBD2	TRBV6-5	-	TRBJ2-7	CASEPGLVAEQYF	TGTGCCAGCGAACCGGGACTAGTTGCCGAGCAGTACTTC
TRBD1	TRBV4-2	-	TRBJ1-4	CASSQAYRGANEKLFF	TGTGCCAGCAGCCAAGCATACAGGGGGGCGAATGAAAAACTGTTTTTT
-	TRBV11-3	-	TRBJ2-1	CASSRSISSYNEQFF	TGTGCCAGCAGCCGGTCCATTTCCTCCTACAATGAGCAGTTCTTC
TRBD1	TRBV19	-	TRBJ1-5	CATRGQYNQPQHF	TGTGCCACGAGGGGGCAATACAATCAGCCCCAGCATTTT
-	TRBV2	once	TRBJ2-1	CASSEARTIRGPRQFF	TGTGCCAGCAGTGAAGCTCGGACTATACGCGGCCCTCGGCAGTTCTTC
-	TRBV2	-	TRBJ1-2	CASSEAPRGEYGYTF	TGTGCCAGCAGTGAAGCCCCTAGAGGGGAGTATGGCTACACCTTC
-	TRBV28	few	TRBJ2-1	CASTQGGMLSGEQFF	TGTGCCAGCACCCAGGGGGGTATGCTATCGGGTGAGCAGTTCTTC
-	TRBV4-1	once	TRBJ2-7	CASSQGGVRTYEQYF	TGCGCCAGCAGCCAAGGGGGGGTGAGGACCTACGAGCAGTACTTC
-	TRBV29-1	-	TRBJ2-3	CSVEGLLDTQYF	TGCAGCGTTGAAGGCTTACTAGATACGCAGTATTTT
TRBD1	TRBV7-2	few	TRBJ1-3	CASSLGPGGTIYF	TGTGCCAGCAGCTTAGGACCAGGGGGCACCATATATTTT
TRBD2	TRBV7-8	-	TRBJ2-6	CASSSGTSGGSIWANVLTF	TGTGCCAGCAGCTCCGGGACTAGCGGGGGGTCGATCTGGGCCAACGTCCTGACTTTC
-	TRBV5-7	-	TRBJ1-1	CASSFLPEPSGVNTEAFF	TGTGCCAGCAGCTTTCTCCCCGAACCCAGTGGGGTGAACACTGAAGCTTTCTTT